These 8 T cell receptor beta chains were sequenced from one sample in a study of shared clonotypes between healthy human individuals. Some clones are missing from TCRdb's copy, which holds only in-frame ones; the method was immunoSEQ multiplex PCR. This table holds 2.3 million or so clones, roughly 93% found once. Sequenced material: naive CD4+ T cells from PBMCs. Indicated subset: CD45RA+ positively selected. The receptors originated from a man younger than 30 in good health. Some clones in this sample may be carry-over from other donors' samples.

The chain has TRBV28 and TRBJ2-7; D gene uncertain. Germline lookup yields CDR1 MDHEN and CDR2 SYDVKM. Deletions cut 10 bases from V and 5 bases from J, with 21 bases between. The length of the CDR3 is 14 residues. CDR3 loop: CAISETDLANEQYF. In DNA form, the CDR3 reads TGTGCCATCTCTGAAACGGACCTGGCGAACGAGCAGTACTTC.

V gene TRBV11-3 combines with J gene TRBJ2-1, with D possibly being TRBD2 (5 bases). V lost 2 bases and J 4 bases, leaving 21 bases between the germline ends. The CDR3 runs to 18 residues. CDR1 SGHNT and CDR2 YENEEA come from the germline V gene. DNA for the CDR3: TGTGCCAGCAGCTTATTGACCTCTGGGAGCCCACATTACAATGAGCAGTTCTTC. Its translation: CASSLLTSGSPHYNEQFF.

Worth noting for this clone: The same CDR3 arises from other DNA sequences in this sample as well. V gene TRBV25-1 combines with J gene TRBJ2-6; no clear D gene. V shed 1 base and J shed 4 bases, with 8 bases lying between them. Germline CDR1 MGHDK, CDR2 SYGVNS. The CDR3 totals 15 residues. In nucleotides, the CDR3 is TGTGCCAGCAGTGAATCTGGGTCCGGGGCCAACGTCCTGACTTTC. Amino acid sequence: CASSESGSGANVLTF.

The rearrangement joins TRBV28 to TRBJ1-1, with a tentative D call TRBD1 (5 bases). CDR3 length equals 16 residues. Germline V gene sequence: CDR1 MDHEN, CDR2 SYDVKM. V lost 5 bases, J lost 4 bases, and 20 bases lay in between. The DNA of the CDR3 is TGTGCCAGCAGTCCACCCGGGGCAGCCTGGGGCACTGAAGCTTTCTTT. Translated: CASSPPGAAWGTEAFF.

Regarding this clone: The sample carries other DNA sequences with the same CDR3. The gene calls are TRBV18 and TRBJ2-7; the D gene is possibly TRBD1 (5 bases). CDR3 length equals 13 residues. CDR1 is KGHSH, CDR2 LQKENI, per germline. With 0 bases removed from V and 6 bases from J, the gap between germline ends came to 9 bases. This chain's CDR3 is CASSPPQGGEQYF. In nucleotides, the CDR3 is TGTGCCAGCTCACCACCTCAGGGCGGCGAGCAGTACTTC.

Comment on this clone: An end of the junction differs from the germline gene, which may be a read error. This CDR3 is also generated by other DNA sequences in the sample. The gene calls are TRBV5-4 and TRBJ2-7; D call uncertain. Germline V gene data show CDR1 as SGHNT and CDR2 as YYREEE (reference sequence). The CDR3 covers 14 residues. CDR3 in amino acids: CASSPGALTYEQYF. In nucleotides, the CDR3 is TGCGCCAGCAGCCCCGGAGCGCTGACCTACGAGCAGTACTTC.

This clone was detected only a few times. Other DNA sequences within the sample encode an identical CDR3. The rearrangement links TRBV7-3 to TRBJ1-1; D remains ambiguous. The CDR3 loop spans 13 amino acids. Trimming removed 2 bases from V and 1 base from J, with 5 bases in between. Looked up from germline, CDR1 is SGHTA and CDR2 is FQGTGA. The CDR3 here is CASSLEANTEAFF. The CDR3 bases are TGTGCCAGCAGCTTAGAAGCGAACACTGAAGCTTTCTTT.

This clone was seen a few times. The chain joins TRBV27 to TRBJ1-5; no firm D call. V dropped 3 bases and J dropped 0 bases, with 15 bases sitting between them. The CDR3 covers 17 residues. Germline CDR1 reads MNHEY; CDR2 reads SMNVEV (reference sequence). The CDR3 spells CASSFKASFYSNQPQHF. Here the CDR3 DNA reads TGTGCCAGCAGTTTTAAAGCCAGTTTTTATAGCAATCAGCCCCAGCATTTT.